These 5 T cell receptor beta chains were sequenced from one sample in a study of shared clonotypes between healthy human individuals. TCRdb keeps only in-frame clones here, not all; method: immunoSEQ multiplex PCR. The sample lists a few hundred thousand clones, 97% seen once, with 0.045% to 0.07% in the top ten. Sequenced input: naive CD4+ T cells sorted from blood. Specified subset: CD45RA+ positively selected. All receptors derive from a woman in her 30s in good health.

The V call is TRBV7-9, the J call TRBJ2-1; D ambiguous. This CDR3 is built from 14 residues. The V and J ends lost 2 bases and 3 bases respectively, with 8 bases between them. Germline CDR1 is SEHNR and CDR2 is FQNEAQ (reference sequence). DNA for the CDR3: TGTGCCAGCAGCTTACAGACATTCTACAATGAGCAGTTCTTC. This codes for CASSLQTFYNEQFF. The complete variable domain, with remaining parts taken from reference TRBV7-9 and TRBJ2-1, reads DTGVSQNPRHKITKRGQNVTFRCDPISEHNRLYWYRQTLGQGPEFLTYFQNEAQLEKSRLLSDRFSAERPKGSFSTLEIQRTEQGDSAMYLCASSLQTFYNEQFFGPGTRLTVL.

The chain combines TRBV2 with TRBJ2-4, with TRBD2 matching 10 bases. Germline V gene lookup returns CDR1 SNHLY and CDR2 FYNNEI. The V and J ends lost 5 bases and 0 bases, in that order; junction bases with no gene match: 4. This CDR3 has 16 residues. As DNA, the CDR3 is TGTGCCAGCAGTACCGGACTAGCGGTAGCCAAAAACATTCAGTACTTC. Residues: CASSTGLAVAKNIQYF.

About this clone: In the same sample, other DNA sequences code for this CDR3. The CDR3 nucleotides are TGTGCCAGCAGTGAAAACCATCGTTACACCGGGGAGCTGTTTTTT. This codes for CASSENHRYTGELFF. The chain recombines TRBV2 with TRBJ2-2, with D uncertain. V lost 2 bases and J lost 3, with 10 bases in between. In germline, CDR1 is SNHLY, CDR2 FYNNEI. The CDR3 is 15 residues long.

The rearrangement uses TRBV28 and TRBJ1-1; 7 bases are shared with TRBD1. The J segment lost 0 bases and the V segment lost 7 bases, leaving 5 bases of the junction unmatched. The CDR3 loop spans 14 amino acids. Germline V gives CDR1 MDHEN, CDR2 SYDVKM. CDR3 DNA: TGTGCCAGCATTAAACAGGGGCTGAACACTGAAGCTTTCTTT. Translated, it gives CASIKQGLNTEAFF. The variable domain in full, completed from reference TRBV28 and TRBJ1-1, reads DVKVTQSSRYLVKRTGEKVFLECVQDMDHENMFWYRQDPGLGLRLIYFSYDVKMKEKGDIPEGYSVSREKKERFSLILESASTNQTSMYLCASIKQGLNTEAFFGQGTRLTVV.

The chain uses TRBV5-1 and TRBJ2-3; D gene unclear. CDR1 and CDR2 (germline): SGHRS, YFSETQ. CDR3 length equals 15 residues. V lost 0 bases to trimming and J lost 2 bases, with 10 bases between them. In DNA, the CDR3 is TGCGCCAGCAGCTTGGCTTTGGAAACCACAGATACGCAGTATTTT. As protein: CASSLALETTDTQYF. Filled out from reference TRBV5-1 and TRBJ2-3, the complete variable domain reads KAGVTQTPRYLIKTRGQQVTLSCSPISGHRSVSWYQQTPGQGLQFLFEYFSETQRNKGNFPGRFSGRQFSNSRSEMNVSTLELGDSALYLCASSLALETTDTQYFGPGTRLTVL.